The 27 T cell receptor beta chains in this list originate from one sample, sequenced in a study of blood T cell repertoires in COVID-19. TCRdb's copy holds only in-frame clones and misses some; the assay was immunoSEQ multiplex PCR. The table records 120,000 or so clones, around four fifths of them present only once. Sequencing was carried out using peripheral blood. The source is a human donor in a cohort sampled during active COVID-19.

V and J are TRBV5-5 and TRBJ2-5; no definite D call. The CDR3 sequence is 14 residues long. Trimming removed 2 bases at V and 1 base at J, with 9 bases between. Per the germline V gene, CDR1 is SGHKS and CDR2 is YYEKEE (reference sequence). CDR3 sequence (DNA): TGTGCCAGCAGCTTCGACACGAGCCAAGAGACCCAGTACTTC. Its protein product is CASSFDTSQETQYF.

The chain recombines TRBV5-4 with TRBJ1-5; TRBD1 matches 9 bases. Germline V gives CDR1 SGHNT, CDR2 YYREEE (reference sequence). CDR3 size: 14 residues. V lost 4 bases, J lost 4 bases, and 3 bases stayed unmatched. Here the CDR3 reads CASSVDRGNQPQHF. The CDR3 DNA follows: TGTGCCAGCAGCGTGGACAGGGGAAATCAGCCCCAGCATTTT.

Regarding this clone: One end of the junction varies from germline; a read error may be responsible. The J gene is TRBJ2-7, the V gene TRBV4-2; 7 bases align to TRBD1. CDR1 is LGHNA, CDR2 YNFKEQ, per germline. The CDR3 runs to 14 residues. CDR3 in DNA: TGTGCCAGCAGCCACGACAGGGATTTAAGGACTTGTAGCTTC. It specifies CASSHDRDLRTCSF.

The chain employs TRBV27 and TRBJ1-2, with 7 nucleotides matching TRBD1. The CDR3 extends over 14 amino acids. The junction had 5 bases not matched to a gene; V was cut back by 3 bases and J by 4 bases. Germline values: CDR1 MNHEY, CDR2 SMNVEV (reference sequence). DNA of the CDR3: TGTGCCAGCAGTTTTCGACAGGGAATCTATGGCTACACCTTC. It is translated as CASSFRQGIYGYTF.

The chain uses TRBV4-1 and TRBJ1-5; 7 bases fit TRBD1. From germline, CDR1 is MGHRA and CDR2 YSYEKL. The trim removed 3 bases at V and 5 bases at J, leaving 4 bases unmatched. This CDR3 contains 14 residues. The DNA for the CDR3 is TGCGCCAGCAGCCAGGCCACAGGGGATCAGCCCCAGCATTTT. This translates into CASSQATGDQPQHF.

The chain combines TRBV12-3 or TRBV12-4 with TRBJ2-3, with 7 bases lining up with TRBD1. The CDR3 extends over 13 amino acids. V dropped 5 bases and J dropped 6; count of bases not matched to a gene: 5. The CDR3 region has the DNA TGTGCCAGCAGTGGGGACAGCCGGGATACGCAGTATTTT. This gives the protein CASSGDSRDTQYF.

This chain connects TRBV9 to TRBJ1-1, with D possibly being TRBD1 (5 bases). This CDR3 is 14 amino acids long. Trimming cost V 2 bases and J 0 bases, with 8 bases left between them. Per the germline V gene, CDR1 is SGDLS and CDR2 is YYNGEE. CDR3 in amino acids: CASSVSGMNTEAFF. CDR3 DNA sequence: TGTGCCAGCAGCGTCTCAGGGATGAACACTGAAGCTTTCTTT.

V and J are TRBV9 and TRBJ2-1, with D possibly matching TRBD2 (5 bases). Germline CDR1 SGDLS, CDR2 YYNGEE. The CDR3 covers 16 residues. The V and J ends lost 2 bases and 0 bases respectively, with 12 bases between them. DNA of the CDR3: TGTGCCAGCAGCGTCTGGCGGGCCAGCTCCTACAATGAGCAGTTCTTC. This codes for CASSVWRASSYNEQFF.

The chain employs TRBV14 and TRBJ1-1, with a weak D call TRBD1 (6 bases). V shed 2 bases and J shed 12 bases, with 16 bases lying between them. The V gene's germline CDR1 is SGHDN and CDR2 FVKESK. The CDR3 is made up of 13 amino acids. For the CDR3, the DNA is TGTGCCAGCAGCCAAACTGACAGGATCGTTTCTTTCTTT. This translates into CASSQTDRIVSFF.

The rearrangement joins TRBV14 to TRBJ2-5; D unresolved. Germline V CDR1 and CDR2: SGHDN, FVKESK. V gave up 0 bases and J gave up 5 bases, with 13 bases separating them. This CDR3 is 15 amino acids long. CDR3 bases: TGTGCCAGCAGCCAAGATCTCACGTTTCGGGAGACCCAGTACTTC. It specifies CASSQDLTFRETQYF.

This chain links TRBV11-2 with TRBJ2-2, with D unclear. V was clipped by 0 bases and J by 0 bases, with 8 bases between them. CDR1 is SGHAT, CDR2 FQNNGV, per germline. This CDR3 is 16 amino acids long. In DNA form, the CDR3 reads TGTGCCAGCAGCTTAGATCGTCTTACGAACACCGGGGAGCTGTTTTTT. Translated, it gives CASSLDRLTNTGELFF.

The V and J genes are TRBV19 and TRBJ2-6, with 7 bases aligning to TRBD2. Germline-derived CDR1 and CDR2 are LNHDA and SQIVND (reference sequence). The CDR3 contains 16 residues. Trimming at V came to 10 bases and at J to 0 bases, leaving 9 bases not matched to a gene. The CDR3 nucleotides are TGTGCCACCCGAGGCGGGAGCGACTCTGGGGCCAACGTCCTGACTTTC. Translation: CATRGGSDSGANVLTF.

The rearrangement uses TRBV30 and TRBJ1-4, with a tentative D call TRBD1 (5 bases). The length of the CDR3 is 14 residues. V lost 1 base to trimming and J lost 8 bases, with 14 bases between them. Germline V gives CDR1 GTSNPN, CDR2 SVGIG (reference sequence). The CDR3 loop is CAWSEGGVGEKLFF. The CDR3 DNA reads TGTGCCTGGAGTGAAGGAGGGGTTGGGGAAAAACTGTTTTTT.

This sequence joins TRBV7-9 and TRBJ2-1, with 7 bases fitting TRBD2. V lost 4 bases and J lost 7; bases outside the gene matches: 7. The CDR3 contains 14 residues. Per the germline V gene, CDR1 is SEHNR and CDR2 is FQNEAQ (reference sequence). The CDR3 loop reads CASSSAYGGNEQFF. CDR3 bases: TGTGCCAGCAGCTCAGCCTACGGGGGGAATGAGCAGTTCTTC.

This CDR3 reads CASSISGPSTEAFF. The CDR3 DNA is TGTGCCAGTAGTATTAGTGGTCCGTCCACTGAAGCTTTCTTT. This chain uses TRBV19 with TRBJ1-1; no definite D call. V lost 3 bases and J lost 4, with 12 bases in between. The V gene's germline CDR1 is LNHDA and CDR2 SQIVND (reference sequence). CDR3 size: 14 residues.

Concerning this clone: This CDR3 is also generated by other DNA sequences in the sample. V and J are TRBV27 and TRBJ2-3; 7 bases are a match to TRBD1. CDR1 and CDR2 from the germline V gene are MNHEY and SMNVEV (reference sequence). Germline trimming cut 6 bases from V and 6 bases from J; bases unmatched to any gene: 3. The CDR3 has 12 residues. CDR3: CASSPRGDTQYF. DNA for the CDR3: TGTGCCAGCAGCCCCAGGGGGGATACGCAGTATTTT.

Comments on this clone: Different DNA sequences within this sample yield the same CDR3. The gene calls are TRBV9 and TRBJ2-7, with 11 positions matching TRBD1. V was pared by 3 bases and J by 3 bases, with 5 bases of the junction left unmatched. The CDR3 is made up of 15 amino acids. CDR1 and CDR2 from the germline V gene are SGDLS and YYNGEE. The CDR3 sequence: CASSAGTGGFYEQYF. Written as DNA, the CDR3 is TGTGCCAGCAGCGCCGGGACAGGGGGATTCTACGAGCAGTACTTC.

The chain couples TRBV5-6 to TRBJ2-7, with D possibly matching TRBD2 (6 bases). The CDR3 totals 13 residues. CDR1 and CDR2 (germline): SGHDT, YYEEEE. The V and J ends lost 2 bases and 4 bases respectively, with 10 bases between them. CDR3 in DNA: TGTGCCAGCAGCTTAGCGGGCCGGTACGAGCAGTACTTC. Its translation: CASSLAGRYEQYF.

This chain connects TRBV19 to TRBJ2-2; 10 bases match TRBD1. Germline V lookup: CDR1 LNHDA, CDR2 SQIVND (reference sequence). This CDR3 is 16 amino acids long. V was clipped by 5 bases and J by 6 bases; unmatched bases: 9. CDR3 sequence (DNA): TGTGCCAGTAGTTTTAGGGGACAGGGGTATCCCGGGGAGCTGTTTTTT. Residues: CASSFRGQGYPGELFF.

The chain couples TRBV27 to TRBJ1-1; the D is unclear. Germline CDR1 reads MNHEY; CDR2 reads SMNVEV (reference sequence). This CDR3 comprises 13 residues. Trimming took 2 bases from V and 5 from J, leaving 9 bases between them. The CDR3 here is CASSLTTETEAFF. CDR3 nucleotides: TGTGCCAGCAGTTTAACGACGGAGACTGAAGCTTTCTTT.

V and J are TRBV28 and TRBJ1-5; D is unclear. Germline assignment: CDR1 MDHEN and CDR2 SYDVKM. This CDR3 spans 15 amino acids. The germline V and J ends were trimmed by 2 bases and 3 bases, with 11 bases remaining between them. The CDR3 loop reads CASSLRTGNNQPQHF. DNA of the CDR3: TGTGCCAGCAGTTTACGTACGGGAAACAATCAGCCCCAGCATTTT.

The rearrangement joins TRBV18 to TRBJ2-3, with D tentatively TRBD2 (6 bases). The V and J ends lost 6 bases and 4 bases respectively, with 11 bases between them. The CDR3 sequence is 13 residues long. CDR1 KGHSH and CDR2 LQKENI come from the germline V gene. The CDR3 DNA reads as TGTGCCAGCTCCCTCGGGACTCCAGATACGCAGTATTTT. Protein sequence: CASSLGTPDTQYF.

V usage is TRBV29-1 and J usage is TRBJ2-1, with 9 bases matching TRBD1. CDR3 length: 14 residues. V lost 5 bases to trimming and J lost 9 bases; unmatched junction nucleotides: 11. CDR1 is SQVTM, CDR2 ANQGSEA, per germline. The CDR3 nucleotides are TGCAGCGTTATCCGGGACAGGGTCGTTGTTGAGCAGTTCTTC. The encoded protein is CSVIRDRVVVEQFF.

Here the CDR3 reads CASSSSGLADLNTGELFF. CDR3 coding DNA: TGTGCCAGCAGCTCCTCGGGACTAGCGGATTTGAACACCGGGGAGCTGTTTTTT. This rearrangement joins TRBV11-2 to TRBJ2-2; 11 positions match TRBD2. This CDR3 has 18 residues. Trimming took 4 bases from V and 1 from J; bases not matched to a gene: 8. Germline V gene sequence: CDR1 SGHAT, CDR2 FQNNGV.

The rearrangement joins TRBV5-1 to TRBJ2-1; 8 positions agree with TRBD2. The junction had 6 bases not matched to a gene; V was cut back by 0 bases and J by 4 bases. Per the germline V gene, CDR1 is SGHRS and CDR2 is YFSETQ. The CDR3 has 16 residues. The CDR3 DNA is TGCGCCAGCAGCTTGGATGGCGGGGGGCTTTACAATGAGCAGTTCTTC. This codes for CASSLDGGGLYNEQFF.

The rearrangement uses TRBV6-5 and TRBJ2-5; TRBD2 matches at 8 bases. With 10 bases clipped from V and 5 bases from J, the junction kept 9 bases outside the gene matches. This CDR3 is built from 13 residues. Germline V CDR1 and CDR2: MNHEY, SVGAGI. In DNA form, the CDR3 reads TGTGCCACTCAGAGAGCGGGAGCCGAGACCCAGTACTTC. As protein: CATQRAGAETQYF.

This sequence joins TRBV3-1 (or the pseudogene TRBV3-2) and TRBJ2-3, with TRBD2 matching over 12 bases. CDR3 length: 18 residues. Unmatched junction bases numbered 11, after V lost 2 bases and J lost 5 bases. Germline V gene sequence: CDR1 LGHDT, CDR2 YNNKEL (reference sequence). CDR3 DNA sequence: TGTGCCAGCAGCCAACTACCGGGACTAGCGGGTGACGGAGATACGCAGTATTTT. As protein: CASSQLPGLAGDGDTQYF.